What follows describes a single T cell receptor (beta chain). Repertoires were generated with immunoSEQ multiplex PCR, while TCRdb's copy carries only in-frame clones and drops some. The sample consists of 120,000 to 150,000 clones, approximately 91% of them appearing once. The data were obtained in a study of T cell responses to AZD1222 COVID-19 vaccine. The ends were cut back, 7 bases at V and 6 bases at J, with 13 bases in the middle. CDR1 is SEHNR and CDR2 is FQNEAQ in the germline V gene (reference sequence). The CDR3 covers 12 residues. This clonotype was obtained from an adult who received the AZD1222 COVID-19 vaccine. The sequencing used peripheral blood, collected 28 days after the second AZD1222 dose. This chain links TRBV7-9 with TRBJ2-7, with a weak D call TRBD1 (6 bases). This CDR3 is CASIGGQVEQYF. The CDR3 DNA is TGTGCCAGCATAGGGGGACAAGTCGAGCAGTACTTC.